This T cell receptor (beta chain) was retrieved from a study of patients and donors after allogeneic stem cell transplantation (dated by TCRdb to the early 2020s). Preparation of the library involved RT-PCR. TCRdb lists the instrument as NextSeq 550. TCRdb reworked the public reads: Q25 trimming with fastp, MiXCR clone assembly, productive beta chains retained. Identical CDR3 protein sequences are pooled into one entry, listed with their most common genes and DNA. This sample holds roughly 880,000 distinct CDR3 sequences; around 17% were observed only once. The top ten clones comprise around 6% of the sample. This clonotype showed up just a few times. What antigen it recognizes has not been identified. Base qualities are not provided; no much larger clone lies one nucleotide away. The CDR3 goes from the cysteine to the phenylalanine over 16 residues. Only CDR3 DNA remains: 48 bases, in frame from the first base. The germline V gene yields SGHRS for CDR1 and YFSETQ for CDR2. Trimming leaves V shorter by 3 bases and J shorter by 3 bases, with the junction holding 9 bases beyond the gene matches.

Input material: blood, either unsorted or a sorted T cell fraction (not recorded which). The V gene is TRBV5-1 and the J gene is TRBJ2-5; 9 middle bases align to TRBD1. This sequence was found in a human donor who was either an allogeneic HSCT recipient or a stem cell or donor lymphocyte infusion donor (not recorded which). It is not recorded whose cells these are; they may come from a transplant donor. The nucleotide sequence is TGCGCCAGCAGCTGGGACCCCGGGACAGGGAAAGAGACCCAGTACTTC. Protein translation: CASSWDPGTGKETQYF.